This TCR beta chain stems from a study of blood T cell repertoires in COVID-19. In the study overall: Some COVID-19 samples were acute and others convalescent; all came from the United States, Italy and Spain.

Clones were read by immunoSEQ multiplex PCR, and TCRdb kept only the in-frame ones, dropping some. This sample has 140,000 to 150,000 clones, with about four fifths found just once. The V end lost 2 bases, the J end lost 0 bases, and 11 bases lay between the germline ends. CDR1 is KGHSH, CDR2 LQKENI, per germline. This CDR3 has 16 amino acids. This sequence was found in a human donor with acute or convalescent COVID-19. The donor label of this sample is uncertain. The sequenced sample consisted of peripheral blood. The genes are TRBV18 and TRBJ1-3; perhaps TRBD1 as D (5 bases). In DNA, the CDR3 is TGTGCCAGCTCACCAGCAGGGTTGAGCTCTGGAAACACCATATATTTT. Its protein product is CASSPAGLSSGNTIYF.